These 24 T cell receptor beta chains were sequenced from one sample in a study of blood T cell repertoires in COVID-19. The table came from immunoSEQ multiplex PCR; TCRdb's copy has only in-frame clones and leaves some out. The sample includes approximately 250,000 clones, roughly 84% of them seen just once. What was sequenced was peripheral blood. Receptors were obtained from a human donor in a cohort sampled during active COVID-19.

The chain is built from TRBV5-6 and TRBJ2-7; TRBD1 agrees at 9 bases. The CDR3 covers 15 residues. Germline V gene lookup returns CDR1 SGHDT and CDR2 YYEEEE. V was clipped by 1 base and J by 5 bases; unmatched bases: 7. The CDR3 here is CASSLSGTGFNEQYF. Here the CDR3 DNA reads TGTGCCAGCAGCTTGAGCGGGACAGGGTTCAACGAGCAGTACTTC.

The DNA for the CDR3 is TGCGCCAGCAGCCGAATCGGCCGACAGGGGGCGGAGACCCAGTACTTC. Encoded protein: CASSRIGRQGAETQYF. The rearrangement uses TRBV5-1 and TRBJ2-5; 10 positions match TRBD1. V trimming: 4 bases; J trimming: 5 bases; junction bases outside the gene matches: 11. This CDR3 is built from 16 residues. Germline assignment: CDR1 SGHRS and CDR2 YFSETQ.

This chain connects TRBV5-5 to TRBJ1-5, with D unclear. CDR1 is SGHKS, CDR2 YYEKEE, per germline (reference sequence). This CDR3 region has 13 residues. V lost 0 bases to trimming and J lost 5 bases, with 6 bases between them. The CDR3, as DNA: TGTGCCAGCAGCTTGGGACAATATCAGCCCCAGCATTTT. This translates into CASSLGQYQPQHF.

Written as DNA, the CDR3 is TGTGCCAGCTCACCTCGTCGTGACAGGACCTACGAGCAGTACTTC. Its translation: CASSPRRDRTYEQYF. The chain couples TRBV18 to TRBJ2-7; possible D gene TRBD1, 6 bases. With 3 bases removed from V and 2 bases from J, the gap between germline ends came to 14 bases. The CDR3 sequence is 15 residues long. Germline V gives CDR1 KGHSH, CDR2 LQKENI.

The chain recombines TRBV18 with TRBJ1-4; D remains unclear. V gave up 0 bases and J gave up 0 bases, with 8 bases separating them. Germline V lookup: CDR1 KGHSH, CDR2 LQKENI. This CDR3 spans 16 amino acids. For the CDR3, the DNA is TGTGCCAGCTCACCACCTCCGGGTGCAACTAATGAAAAACTGTTTTTT. Encoded protein: CASSPPPGATNEKLFF. The whole variable domain, filled in from reference TRBV18 and TRBJ1-4, reads NAGVMQNPRHLVRRRGQEARLRCSPMKGHSHVYWYRQLPEEGLKFMVYLQKENIIDESGMPKERFSAEFPKEGPSILRIQQVVRGDSAAYFCASSPPPGATNEKLFFGSGTQLSVL.

This rearrangement joins TRBV6-5 to TRBJ1-2; 9 nucleotides align to TRBD1. This CDR3 spans 13 amino acids. The V and J ends lost 5 bases and 4 bases, in that order; junction bases with no gene match: 2. Germline V lookup: CDR1 MNHEY, CDR2 SVGAGI. CDR3 amino acids: CASSTGQGYGYTF. CDR3 bases: TGTGCCAGCAGTACGGGACAGGGCTATGGCTACACCTTC.

This chain uses TRBV6-5 with TRBJ1-3; TRBD1 is a possible D gene (5 bases). Germline V gene lookup returns CDR1 MNHEY and CDR2 SVGAGI. Trimming shortened V by 2 bases and J by 1 base, and 6 bases separated the two germline ends. The CDR3 is made up of 14 amino acids. CDR3 sequence (DNA): TGTGCCAGCAGTTACGGGGGGTCTGGAAACACCATATATTTT. Its protein is CASSYGGSGNTIYF.

The chain carries TRBV5-5 and TRBJ1-1; 7 positions agree with TRBD1. With 2 bases clipped from V and 7 bases from J, the junction kept 5 bases outside the gene matches. The CDR3 is 13 amino acids. Germline V CDR1 and CDR2: SGHKS, YYEKEE (reference sequence). This CDR3 is CASSLGQAGEAFF. As DNA, the CDR3 is TGTGCCAGCAGCTTAGGACAGGCCGGTGAAGCTTTCTTT.

CDR3 sequence (DNA): TGCGCCAGCAGCTTTTATCCGGGACAGGGGGAAAAACTGTTTTTT. It codes for CASSFYPGQGEKLFF. J is TRBJ1-4 and V is TRBV5-1; 10 bases map to TRBD1. V lost 2 bases to trimming and J lost 8 bases; unmatched junction nucleotides: 6. This CDR3 region has 15 residues. Per germline, CDR1 SGHRS and CDR2 YFSETQ.

The chain is built from TRBV27 and TRBJ2-7; weak D call: TRBD1 (6 bases). Germline CDR1 MNHEY, CDR2 SMNVEV (reference sequence). V was clipped by 6 bases and J by 0 bases, with 15 bases between them. This CDR3 has 15 amino acids. In DNA form, the CDR3 reads TGTGCCAGCAGCAGAACTCAGGGGCACTCCTACGAGCAGTACTTC. Residues: CASSRTQGHSYEQYF.

The chain couples TRBV5-4 to TRBJ1-1; D uncertain. The germline CDR1 and CDR2 sequences are SGHNT and YYREEE (reference sequence). The CDR3 totals 12 residues. Deletions cut 2 bases from V and 10 bases from J, with 12 bases between. CDR3 bases: TGTGCCAGCAGCTTCGAGGGCCTGTTAGCTTTCTTT. It translates to CASSFEGLLAFF.

V gene TRBV2 combines with J gene TRBJ2-7; D might be TRBD1 (5 bases). V was shortened by 3 bases and J by 5 bases, with 14 bases between the two germline ends. CDR1 is SNHLY, CDR2 FYNNEI, per germline. The CDR3 consists of 14 residues. The CDR3 loop is CASSDYRKSHEQYF. CDR3 bases: TGTGCCAGCAGTGATTACAGGAAATCCCACGAGCAGTACTTC.

As to this clone: Other nucleotide sequences from this sample produce the same CDR3. The chain combines TRBV3-1 (or the pseudogene TRBV3-2) with TRBJ1-5, with D hard to call. Germline CDR1 and CDR2: LGHDT and YNNKEL (reference sequence). Trimming took 0 bases from V and 7 from J, leaving 7 bases between them. CDR3 length equals 13 residues. DNA for the CDR3: TGTGCCAGCAGCCAAGATCGCGGCCAGCCCCAGCATTTT. Translation gives CASSQDRGQPQHF.

In nucleotides, the CDR3 is TGTGCCAGCATTTGGACAGGGGCGGTCACAGATACGCAGTATTTT. Encoded protein: CASIWTGAVTDTQYF. J is TRBJ2-3 and V is TRBV28; 9 nucleotides align to TRBD1. CDR1 is MDHEN, CDR2 SYDVKM, per germline. The CDR3 spans 15 residues. Trimming took 7 bases from V and 2 from J; bases not matched to a gene: 7.

The chain carries TRBV2 and TRBJ1-2, with D hard to call. Trimming took off 7 bases at V and 3 bases at J, with 6 bases between the two ends. From germline, CDR1 is SNHLY and CDR2 FYNNEI. The CDR3 covers 11 residues. For the CDR3, the DNA is TGTGCCAGCAACGGAGACTATGGCTACACCTTC. Encoded protein: CASNGDYGYTF. The complete variable domain, with remaining parts taken from reference TRBV2 and TRBJ1-2, reads EPEVTQTPSHQVTQMGQEVILRCVPISNHLYFYWYRQILGQKVEFLVSFYNNEISEKSEIFDDQFSVERPDGSNFTLKIRSTKLEDSAMYFCASNGDYGYTFGSGTRLTVV.

The chain links TRBV5-1 to TRBJ1-1; TRBD1 matches 7 bases. Looked up from germline, CDR1 is SGHRS and CDR2 is YFSETQ. CDR3 length: 14 residues. Trimming took 3 bases from V and 0 from J; bases not matched to a gene: 2. The CDR3 spells CASSSQGLNTEAFF. CDR3 sequence (DNA): TGCGCCAGCAGCTCACAGGGGTTGAACACTGAAGCTTTCTTT.

V usage is TRBV19 and J usage is TRBJ1-3; the D is unclear. CDR1 and CDR2 (germline): LNHDA, SQIVND (reference sequence). V was clipped by 4 bases and J by 4 bases, with 5 bases between them. The CDR3 length is 12 residues. CDR3: CASSTSGNTIYF. The CDR3 region has the DNA TGTGCCAGTAGTACGTCGGGAAACACCATATATTTT.

V usage is TRBV9 and J usage is TRBJ2-3; TRBD2 might be the D (5 bases). This CDR3 has 16 residues. Trimming removed 0 bases at V and 3 bases at J, with 14 bases between. From germline, CDR1 is SGDLS and CDR2 YYNGEE. CDR3 DNA sequence: TGTGCCAGCAGCGTAGCCTCCCTTACTAGGACAGATACGCAGTATTTT. It specifies CASSVASLTRTDTQYF.

This clone was seen more than once but under ten times. V usage is TRBV19 and J usage is TRBJ2-3; D unclear. The CDR3 totals 14 residues. CDR1 and CDR2 (germline): LNHDA, SQIVND (reference sequence). The V end was cut by 5 bases, the J end by 2 bases, with 11 bases between. CDR3 sequence reads: CASSLPSSTDTQYF. CDR3 in DNA: TGTGCCAGTAGTCTCCCAAGCTCCACAGATACGCAGTATTTT.

The chain couples TRBV24-1 to TRBJ2-7; TRBD1 agrees at 9 bases. Germline CDR1 is KGHDR and CDR2 is SFDVKD. The CDR3 extends over 15 amino acids. V was clipped by 5 bases and J by 4 bases; unmatched bases: 8. The CDR3 reads CATSVGTGLKYEQYF. CDR3 DNA sequence: TGTGCCACCAGTGTGGGGACAGGGTTGAAATACGAGCAGTACTTC.

The CDR3 here is CASSVRGYGETQYF. As DNA, the CDR3 is TGTGCCAGCAGCGTCCGGGGGTATGGAGAGACCCAGTACTTC. The chain employs TRBV6-2 or TRBV6-3 and TRBJ2-5; a weak D match, TRBD2 (6 bases). CDR1 is MNHEY and CDR2 is SVGEGT in the germline V gene. This CDR3 region has 14 residues. Trimming took off 6 bases at V and 4 bases at J, with 15 bases between the two ends.

This clone has just one count. The rearrangement links TRBV19 to TRBJ1-2; 9 positions match TRBD1. V shed 4 bases, J shed 6 bases, and the junction held 12 bases outside the gene matches. CDR3 length: 16 amino acids. Germline V gene lookup returns CDR1 LNHDA and CDR2 SQIVND (reference sequence). CDR3: CASSSPKQGAVNGYTF. CDR3 coding DNA: TGTGCCAGTAGTAGCCCGAAACAGGGGGCGGTAAATGGCTACACCTTC.

The chain joins TRBV19 to TRBJ2-7; perhaps TRBD1 as D (6 bases). The V gene lost 5 bases and the J gene lost 3 bases, with 14 bases spanning the gap. This CDR3 is 14 amino acids long. The V gene's germline CDR1 is LNHDA and CDR2 SQIVND (reference sequence). The CDR3 region is CASSEQGANYEQYF. The CDR3 DNA is TGTGCCAGTAGTGAACAGGGAGCCAACTACGAGCAGTACTTC.

The chain is built from TRBV20-1 and TRBJ1-2; D gene uncertain. Germline V CDR1 and CDR2: DFQATT, SNEGSKA (reference sequence). V was shortened by 3 bases and J by 6 bases, with 8 bases between the two germline ends. This CDR3 is 11 amino acids long. CDR3 coding DNA: TGCAGTGCTAGGGCCAAAGATGGCTACACCTTC. Protein sequence: CSARAKDGYTF.